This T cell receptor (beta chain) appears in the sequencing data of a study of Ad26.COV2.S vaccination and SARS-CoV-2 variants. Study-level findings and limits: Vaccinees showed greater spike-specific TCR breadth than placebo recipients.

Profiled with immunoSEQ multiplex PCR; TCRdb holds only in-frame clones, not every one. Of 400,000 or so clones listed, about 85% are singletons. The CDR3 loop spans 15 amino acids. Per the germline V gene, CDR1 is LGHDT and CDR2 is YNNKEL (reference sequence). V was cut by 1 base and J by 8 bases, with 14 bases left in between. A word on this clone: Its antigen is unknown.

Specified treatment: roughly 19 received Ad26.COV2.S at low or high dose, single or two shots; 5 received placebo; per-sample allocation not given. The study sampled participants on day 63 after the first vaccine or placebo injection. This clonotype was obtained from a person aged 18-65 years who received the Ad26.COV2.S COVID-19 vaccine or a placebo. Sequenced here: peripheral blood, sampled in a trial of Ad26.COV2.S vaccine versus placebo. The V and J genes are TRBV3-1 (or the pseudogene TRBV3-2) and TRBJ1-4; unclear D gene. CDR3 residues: CASSQVRGSSEKLFF. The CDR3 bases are TGTGCCAGCAGCCAAGTCCGGGGTTCGAGCGAAAAACTGTTTTTT.